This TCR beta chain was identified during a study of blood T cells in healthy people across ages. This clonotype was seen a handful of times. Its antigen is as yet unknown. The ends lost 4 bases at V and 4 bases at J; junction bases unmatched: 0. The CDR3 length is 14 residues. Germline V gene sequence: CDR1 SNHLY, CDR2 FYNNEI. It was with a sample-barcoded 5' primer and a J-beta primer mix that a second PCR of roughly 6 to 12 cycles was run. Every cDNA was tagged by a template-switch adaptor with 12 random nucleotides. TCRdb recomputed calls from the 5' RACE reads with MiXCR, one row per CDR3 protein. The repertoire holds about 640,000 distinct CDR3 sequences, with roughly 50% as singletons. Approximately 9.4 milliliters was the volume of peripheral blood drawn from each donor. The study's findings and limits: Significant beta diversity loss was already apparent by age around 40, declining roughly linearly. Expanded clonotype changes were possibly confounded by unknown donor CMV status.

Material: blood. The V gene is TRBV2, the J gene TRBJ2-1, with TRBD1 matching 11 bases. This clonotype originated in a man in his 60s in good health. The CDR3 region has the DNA TGTGCCAGCAGTGGGGACAGGGGGTACAATGAGCAGTTCTTC. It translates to CASSGDRGYNEQFF.